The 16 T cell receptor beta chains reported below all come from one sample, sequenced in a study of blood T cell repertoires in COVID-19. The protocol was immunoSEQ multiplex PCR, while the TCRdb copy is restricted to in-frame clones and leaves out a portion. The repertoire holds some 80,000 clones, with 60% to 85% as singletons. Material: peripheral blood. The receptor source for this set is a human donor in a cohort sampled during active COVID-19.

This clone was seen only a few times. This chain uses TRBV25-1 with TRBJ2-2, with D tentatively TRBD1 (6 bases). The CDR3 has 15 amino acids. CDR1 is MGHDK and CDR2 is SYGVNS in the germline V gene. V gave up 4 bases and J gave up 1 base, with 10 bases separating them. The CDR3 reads CASSATGRNTGELFF. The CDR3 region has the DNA TGTGCCAGCAGTGCGACAGGCCGGAACACCGGGGAGCTGTTTTTT.

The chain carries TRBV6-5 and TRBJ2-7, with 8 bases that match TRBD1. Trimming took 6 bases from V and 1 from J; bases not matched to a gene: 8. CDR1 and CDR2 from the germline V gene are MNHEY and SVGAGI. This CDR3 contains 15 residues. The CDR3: CASSFRDRYSYEQYF. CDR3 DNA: TGTGCCAGCAGCTTCCGGGACAGGTATTCCTACGAGCAGTACTTC.

In DNA form, the CDR3 reads TGTGCCAGCAGTCAGCAGGGCCTCCGCCCCTATGGCTACACCTTC. It encodes CASSQQGLRPYGYTF. The rearrangement links TRBV5-4 to TRBJ1-2, with TRBD1 as a possible D gene (5 bases). Trimming took off 5 bases at V and 4 bases at J, with 18 bases between the two ends. Germline V gene sequence: CDR1 SGHNT, CDR2 YYREEE (reference sequence). This CDR3 contains 15 residues.

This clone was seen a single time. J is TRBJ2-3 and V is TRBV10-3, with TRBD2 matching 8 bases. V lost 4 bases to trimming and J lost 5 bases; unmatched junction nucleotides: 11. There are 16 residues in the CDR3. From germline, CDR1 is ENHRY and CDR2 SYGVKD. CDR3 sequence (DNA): TGTGCCATCAGTGGGCGAGCGGGGGCCGGGGGAGATACGCAGTATTTT. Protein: CAISGRAGAGGDTQYF.

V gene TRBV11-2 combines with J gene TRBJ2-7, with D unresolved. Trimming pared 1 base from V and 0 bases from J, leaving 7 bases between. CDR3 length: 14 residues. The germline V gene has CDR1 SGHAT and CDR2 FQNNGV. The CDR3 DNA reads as TGTGCCAGCAGCTTAGTGGGCCCCTCCTACGAGCAGTACTTC. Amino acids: CASSLVGPSYEQYF.

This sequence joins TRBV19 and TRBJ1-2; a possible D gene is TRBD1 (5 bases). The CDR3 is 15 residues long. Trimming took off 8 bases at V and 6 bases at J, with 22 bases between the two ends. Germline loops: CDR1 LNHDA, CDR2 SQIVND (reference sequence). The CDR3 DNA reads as TGTGCCAGTCTCGACCCCGGGACTGGAGGGCATGGCTACACCTTC. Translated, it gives CASLDPGTGGHGYTF.

The CDR3 coding sequence is TGTGCCAGCAGCTTGGTGTCAGGAATCAATGAGCAGTTCTTC. This encodes CASSLVSGINEQFF. The rearrangement links TRBV5-8 to TRBJ2-1; D gene uncertain. V was cut by 0 bases and J by 6 bases, with 10 bases left in between. Germline V lookup: CDR1 SGHTS, CDR2 YDEGEE. The CDR3 is made up of 14 amino acids.

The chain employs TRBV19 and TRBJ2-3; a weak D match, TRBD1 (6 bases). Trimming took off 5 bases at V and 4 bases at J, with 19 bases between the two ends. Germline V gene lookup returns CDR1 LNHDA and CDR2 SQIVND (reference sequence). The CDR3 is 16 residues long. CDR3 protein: CASSGAGSWGPDTQYF. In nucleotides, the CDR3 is TGTGCCAGTAGTGGGGCAGGCTCTTGGGGGCCAGATACGCAGTATTTT.

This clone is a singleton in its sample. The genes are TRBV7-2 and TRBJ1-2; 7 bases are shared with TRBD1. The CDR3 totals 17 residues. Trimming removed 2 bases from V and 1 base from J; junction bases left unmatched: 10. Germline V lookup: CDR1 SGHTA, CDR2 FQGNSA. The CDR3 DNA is TGTGCCAGCAGCTTAAGGCCGGCGGGACAGCTTAACTATGGCTACACCTTC. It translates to CASSLRPAGQLNYGYTF.

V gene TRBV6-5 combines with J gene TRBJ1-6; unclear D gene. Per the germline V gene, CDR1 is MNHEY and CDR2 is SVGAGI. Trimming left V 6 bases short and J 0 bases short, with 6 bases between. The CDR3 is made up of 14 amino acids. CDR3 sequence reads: CASRGSSYNSPLHF. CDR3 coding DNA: TGTGCCAGCAGGGGGAGCTCCTATAATTCACCCCTCCACTTT.

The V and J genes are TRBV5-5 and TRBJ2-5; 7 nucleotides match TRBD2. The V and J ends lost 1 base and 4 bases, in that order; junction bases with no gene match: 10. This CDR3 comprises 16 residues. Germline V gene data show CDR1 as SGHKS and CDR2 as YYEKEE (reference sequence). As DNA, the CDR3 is TGTGCCAGCAGCTTGTTCGGCGGGGGTGGCGGAGAGACCCAGTACTTC. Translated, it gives CASSLFGGGGGETQYF.

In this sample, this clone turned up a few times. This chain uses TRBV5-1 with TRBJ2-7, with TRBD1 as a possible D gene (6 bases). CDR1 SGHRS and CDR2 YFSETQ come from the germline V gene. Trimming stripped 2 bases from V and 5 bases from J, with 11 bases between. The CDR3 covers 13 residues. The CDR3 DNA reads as TGCGCCAGCAGCTTACAGGGTTCCGACGAGCAGTACTTC. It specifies CASSLQGSDEQYF.

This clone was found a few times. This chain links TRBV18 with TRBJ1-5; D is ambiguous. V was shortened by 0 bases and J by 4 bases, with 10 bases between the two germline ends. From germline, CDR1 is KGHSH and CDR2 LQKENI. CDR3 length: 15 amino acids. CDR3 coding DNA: TGTGCCAGCTCACCACCCGGGGTTTGGAATCAGCCCCAGCATTTT. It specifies CASSPPGVWNQPQHF.

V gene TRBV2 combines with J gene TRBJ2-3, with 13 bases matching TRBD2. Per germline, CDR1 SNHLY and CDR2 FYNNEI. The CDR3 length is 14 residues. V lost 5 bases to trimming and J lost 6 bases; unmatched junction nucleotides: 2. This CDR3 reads CASSTSGGADTQYF. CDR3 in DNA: TGTGCCAGCAGTACTAGCGGGGGGGCCGATACGCAGTATTTT. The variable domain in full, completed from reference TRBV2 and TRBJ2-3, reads EPEVTQTPSHQVTQMGQEVILRCVPISNHLYFYWYRQILGQKVEFLVSFYNNEISEKSEIFDDQFSVERPDGSNFTLKIRSTKLEDSAMYFCASSTSGGADTQYFGPGTRLTVL.

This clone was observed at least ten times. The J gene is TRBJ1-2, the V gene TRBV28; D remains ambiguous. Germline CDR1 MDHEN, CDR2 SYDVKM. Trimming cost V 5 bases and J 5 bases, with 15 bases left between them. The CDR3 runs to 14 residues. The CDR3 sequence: CASSPLYGLYGYTF. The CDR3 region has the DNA TGTGCCAGCAGTCCATTGTACGGTTTATATGGCTACACCTTC.

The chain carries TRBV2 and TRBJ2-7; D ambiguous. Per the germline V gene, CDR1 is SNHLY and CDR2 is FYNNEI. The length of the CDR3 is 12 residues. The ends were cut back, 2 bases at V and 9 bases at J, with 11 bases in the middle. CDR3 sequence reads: CASSEIASLQYF. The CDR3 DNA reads TGTGCCAGCAGTGAAATAGCCAGCTTGCAGTACTTC.